This passage covers 23 T cell receptor beta chains from one sample sequenced in a study of identical twins. TCRdb recomputed calls from the 5' RACE reads with MiXCR, one row per CDR3 protein. The table has around 250,000 distinct CDR3 sequences, about 7% seen once. The same sample was also used in a study of yellow fever vaccine responses in identical twins.

Sequenced input: memory (CD45RO+) T cells sorted from blood. The receptors stem from a woman between 18 and 29 years old in good health.

This clonotype appeared a few times. V and J are TRBV20-1 and TRBJ1-5, with TRBD1 as a possible D gene (5 bases). Germline lookup yields CDR1 DFQATT and CDR2 SNEGSKA (reference sequence). V dropped 6 bases and J dropped 2 bases, with 14 bases sitting between them. This CDR3 is built from 14 residues. The CDR3 nucleotides read TGCAGTGCGAGGACATCGACGGGCAATCAGCCCCAGCATTTT. It yields the protein CSARTSTGNQPQHF.

This clonotype was seen only a few times. The J gene is TRBJ1-6, the V gene TRBV6-5, with D unresolved. Germline V CDR1 and CDR2: MNHEY, SVGAGI. V was clipped by 6 bases and J by 10 bases, with 10 bases between them. This CDR3 is built from 12 residues. CDR3 protein: CASRGSDSPLHF. CDR3 DNA sequence: TGTGCCAGCAGAGGATCAGACTCACCCCTCCACTTT.

This clonotype was recorded many times. The gene calls are TRBV4-1 and TRBJ1-2; D is unresolved. Trimming removed 0 bases from V and 8 bases from J, with 13 bases in between. The CDR3 totals 14 residues. Germline CDR1 reads MGHRA; CDR2 reads YSYEKL. The CDR3 loop reads CASSQDQTSGGYTF. For the CDR3, the DNA is TGCGCCAGCAGCCAAGACCAAACATCGGGAGGCTACACCTTC.

The gene calls are TRBV18 and TRBJ2-7, with a weak D call TRBD2 (5 bases). The CDR3 runs 13 residues. Trimming removed 3 bases at V and 13 bases at J, with 19 bases between. Germline V gives CDR1 KGHSH, CDR2 LQKENI. The CDR3 bases are TGTGCCAGCTCACCGGGAGTTCTAGACTCTTTTTACTTC. The encoded protein is CASSPGVLDSFYF.

This clonotype was observed a handful of times. The V and J genes are TRBV5-1 and TRBJ1-6; no definite D call. Trimming stripped 3 bases from V and 5 bases from J, with 9 bases between. The CDR3 runs 14 residues. The germline V gene encodes CDR1 SGHRS and CDR2 YFSETQ. The CDR3 is CASSYGSDNSPLHF. Written as DNA, the CDR3 is TGCGCCAGCAGCTATGGGTCCGATAATTCACCCCTCCACTTT.

In this sample, this clonotype turned up many times. The chain carries TRBV5-1 and TRBJ1-1; D is unclear. Trimming stripped 0 bases from V and 4 bases from J, with 13 bases between. Germline loops: CDR1 SGHRS, CDR2 YFSETQ. The CDR3 extends over 15 amino acids. CDR3 in amino acids: CASSLAARVGTEAFF. The DNA of the CDR3 is TGCGCCAGCAGCTTGGCGGCGCGCGTGGGCACTGAAGCTTTCTTT.

This clonotype was observed a handful of times. The V and J genes are TRBV11-2 and TRBJ1-1, with D possibly TRBD1 on 5 matching bases. CDR1 SGHAT and CDR2 FQNNGV come from the germline V gene. CDR3 size: 15 residues. The V gene lost 3 bases and the J gene lost 1 base, with 12 bases spanning the gap. The CDR3 region is CASSLRTFTNTEAFF. The DNA of the CDR3 is TGTGCCAGCAGCTTGAGGACATTTACGAACACTGAAGCTTTCTTT.

This clonotype has at least ten counts. The DNA for the CDR3 is TGTGCCAGCAGTCCGACAGGGGAGAACACTGAAGCTTTCTTT. Protein sequence: CASSPTGENTEAFF. The chain couples TRBV12-3 or TRBV12-4 to TRBJ1-1; 8 bases align to TRBD1. The CDR3 consists of 14 residues. The V gene end was trimmed by 5 bases and the J gene end by 1 base; junction bases not matched to a gene: 3.

This clonotype has a handful of counts. The CDR3 sequence: CASSLELPDRPDREQYV. Here the CDR3 DNA reads TGTGCCAGCAGCCTTGAACTCCCGGACAGGCCTGATAGGGAGCAGTACGTC. The V gene is TRBV3-1, the J gene TRBJ2-7; 7 bases are shared with TRBD1. Germline V gene lookup returns CDR1 LGHDT and CDR2 YNNKEL (reference sequence). The J segment lost 7 bases and the V segment lost 4 bases, leaving 19 bases of the junction unmatched. CDR3 size: 17 residues.

As regards this clonotype: A much larger clone differs from this one at a single base, so this may be a read error. This sequence joins TRBV12-3 or TRBV12-4 and TRBJ2-2, with D possibly being TRBD2 (5 bases). This CDR3 has 12 amino acids. The CDR3 reads CASSLFTGEMFF. DNA of the CDR3: TGTGCCAGCAGCCTATTCACCGGGGAGATGTTTTTT.

V and J are TRBV3-1 and TRBJ1-1; D gene unclear. The CDR3 totals 16 residues. V dropped 0 bases and J dropped 3 bases, with 14 bases sitting between them. The germline V gene encodes CDR1 LGHDT and CDR2 YNNKEL (reference sequence). The CDR3 DNA is TGTGCCAGCAGCCAAGATCCCCCCCACCGGGACACTGAAGCTTTCTTT. Amino acid sequence: CASSQDPPHRDTEAFF.

In its sample, this clonotype was seen many times. The rearrangement links TRBV5-1 to TRBJ2-2; 8 bases match TRBD2. This CDR3 contains 16 residues. Germline CDR1 reads SGHRS; CDR2 reads YFSETQ. V lost 4 bases to trimming and J lost 2 bases; unmatched junction nucleotides: 7. CDR3 in DNA: TGCGCCAGCAGCGACGGGGGGGGCATCAACACCGGGGAGCTGTTTTTT. Encoded protein: CASSDGGGINTGELFF.

In this sample, this clonotype turned up many times. The rearrangement uses TRBV7-2 and TRBJ2-3; D uncertain. Germline CDR1 is SGHTA and CDR2 is FQGNSA. The CDR3 spans 15 residues. Trimming left V 2 bases short and J 0 bases short, with 9 bases between. The CDR3: CASSLTYSSTDTQYF. CDR3 nucleotide sequence: TGTGCCAGCAGCTTAACGTATTCTAGCACAGATACGCAGTATTTT.

This clonotype was picked up a small number of times. The J gene is TRBJ1-2, the V gene TRBV20-1, with TRBD1 matching 8 bases. The CDR3 is 13 amino acids. The germline V gene has CDR1 DFQATT and CDR2 SNEGSKA (reference sequence). Trimming took 0 bases from V and 5 from J; bases not matched to a gene: 2. Here the CDR3 DNA reads TGCAGTGCTAGAGAGTGGACAGGGTATGGCTACACCTTC. Protein product: CSAREWTGYGYTF.

Ten or more counts support this clonotype. This chain uses TRBV7-9 with TRBJ2-2, with D hard to call. This CDR3 has 16 residues. Looked up from germline, CDR1 is SEHNR and CDR2 is FQNEAQ (reference sequence). The V gene lost 5 bases and the J gene lost 1 base, with 14 bases spanning the gap. The CDR3 DNA reads TGTGCCAGCAGCCGGGCAGAGACAAGGAACACCGGGGAGCTGTTTTTT. Translating it yields CASSRAETRNTGELFF.

A few counts support this clonotype. The V and J genes are TRBV20-1 and TRBJ2-7; 7 positions agree with TRBD2. V trimming: 0 bases; J trimming: 6 bases; junction bases outside the gene matches: 5. In germline, CDR1 is DFQATT, CDR2 SNEGSKA (reference sequence). This CDR3 is 13 amino acids long. The CDR3 DNA follows: TGCAGTGCTAGAGATCAGGCTAGCGGCGAGCAGTACGTC. Amino acids: CSARDQASGEQYV.

This clonotype was seen repeatedly, ten times or more. This sequence joins TRBV5-6 and TRBJ2-1, with D possibly matching TRBD1 (5 bases). Trimming removed 3 bases at V and 0 bases at J, with 13 bases between. This CDR3 region has 16 residues. From germline, CDR1 is SGHDT and CDR2 YYEEEE. CDR3 coding DNA: TGTGCCAGCAGCTCCAACCGACAGAGCTCCTACAATGAGCAGTTCTTC. Residues: CASSSNRQSSYNEQFF. The complete variable domain, with remaining parts taken from reference TRBV5-6 and TRBJ2-1, reads DAGVTQSPTHLIKTRGQQVTLRCSPKSGHDTVSWYQQALGQGPQFIFQYYEEEERQRGNFPDRFSGHQFPNYSSELNVNALLLGDSALYLCASSSNRQSSYNEQFFGPGTRLTVL.

This clonotype showed up many times. This rearrangement joins TRBV10-3 to TRBJ1-4; D perhaps matches TRBD1 (6 bases). Germline values: CDR1 ENHRY, CDR2 SYGVKD. This CDR3 contains 13 residues. V lost 5 bases, J lost 2 bases, and 6 bases lay in between. The CDR3 is CAISQGTNEKLFF. The CDR3, as DNA: TGTGCCATCAGTCAGGGGACTAATGAAAAACTGTTTTTT.

The chain has TRBV7-7 and TRBJ2-3; 12 bases are shared with TRBD2. CDR3 length equals 15 residues. Germline V gene data show CDR1 as SSHAT and CDR2 as FNYEAQ (reference sequence). J was trimmed by 6 bases and V by 5 bases; bases with no gene match: 6. CDR3 bases: TGTGCCAGCAGCCCTAGCGGGAGGGCCGGGGATACGCAGTATTTT. Amino acids: CASSPSGRAGDTQYF.

The gene calls are TRBV24-1 and TRBJ2-2, with D unresolved. Deletions cut 9 bases from V and 4 bases from J, with 8 bases between. The CDR3 consists of 12 residues. Germline CDR1 and CDR2: KGHDR and SFDVKD. The CDR3 loop reads CATGQFTGELFF. DNA for the CDR3: TGTGCCACCGGTCAGTTCACCGGGGAGCTGTTTTTT.

This clonotype was seen repeatedly, ten times or more. The rearrangement uses TRBV6-5 and TRBJ2-5, with TRBD1 matching over 8 bases. With V trimmed by 2 bases and J by 3 bases, 5 bases remained unmatched. The CDR3 consists of 15 residues. Germline V gene lookup returns CDR1 MNHEY and CDR2 SVGAGI. The CDR3 loop is CASSYHGTGEETQYF. The CDR3 DNA follows: TGTGCCAGCAGTTACCACGGGACAGGAGAAGAGACCCAGTACTTC.

The chain links TRBV15 to TRBJ2-3; D is unclear. Germline V gives CDR1 LNHNV, CDR2 YYDKDF (reference sequence). With 4 bases removed from V and 3 bases from J, the gap between germline ends came to 8 bases. CDR3 size: 13 residues. Here the CDR3 reads CATSTHYTDTQYF. CDR3 in DNA: TGTGCCACCAGCACCCACTATACAGATACGCAGTATTTT.

This clonotype was counted ten times or more. The chain is built from TRBV5-1 and TRBJ2-3; D tentatively reads TRBD1 or TRBD2 (5 bases each). CDR1 SGHRS and CDR2 YFSETQ come from the germline V gene. This CDR3 comprises 15 residues. V was pared by 0 bases and J by 0 bases, with 8 bases between. The CDR3 spells CASSLDRTSTDTQYF. In DNA, the CDR3 is TGCGCCAGCAGCTTGGACAGGACTAGCACAGATACGCAGTATTTT. The complete variable domain, with remaining parts taken from reference TRBV5-1 and TRBJ2-3, reads KAGVTQTPRYLIKTRGQQVTLSCSPISGHRSVSWYQQTPGQGLQFLFEYFSETQRNKGNFPGRFSGRQFSNSRSEMNVSTLELGDSALYLCASSLDRTSTDTQYFGPGTRLTVL.